The 13 T cell receptor beta chains reported below all come from one sample, sequenced in a study of blood T cell repertoires in COVID-19. Data came from immunoSEQ multiplex PCR; TCRdb stores just in-frame clones and leaves some out. Here the sample spans more than 200,000 clones, approximately 90% being singletons. The sequenced sample consisted of peripheral blood. All receptors come from a man younger than 30 with active or convalescent COVID-19.

This chain connects TRBV4-2 to TRBJ2-2, with D perhaps TRBD2 (6 bases). The CDR3 runs 14 residues. Trimming left V 0 bases short and J 5 bases short, with 7 bases between. Germline assignment: CDR1 LGHNA and CDR2 YNFKEQ. The CDR3 coding sequence is TGTGCCAGCAGCCAAGAGGGGGGTACCGGGGAGCTGTTTTTT. Translating gives CASSQEGGTGELFF.

The chain joins TRBV27 to TRBJ1-2; 9 bases agree with TRBD1. The V and J ends lost 8 bases and 7 bases, in that order; junction bases with no gene match: 8. Germline V gene lookup returns CDR1 MNHEY and CDR2 SMNVEV (reference sequence). The CDR3 is 13 residues long. CDR3 in DNA: TGTGCCAGCTGCCACCGGGACAGGGTTGGCTACACCTTC. Translated: CASCHRDRVGYTF.

The chain employs TRBV7-8 and TRBJ2-7; D uncertain. The CDR3 length is 15 residues. Trimming removed 1 base at V and 0 bases at J, with 10 bases between. The V gene's germline CDR1 is SGHVS and CDR2 FQNEAQ. The CDR3 nucleotides are TGTGCCAGCAGCTTAGGTCAGGCCATCTCCTACGAGCAGTACTTC. Protein: CASSLGQAISYEQYF.

This clone was counted once. This chain uses TRBV7-8 with TRBJ1-2; weak D call: TRBD1 (5 bases). The CDR3 is made up of 14 amino acids. Trimming took off 1 base at V and 2 bases at J, with 8 bases between the two ends. In germline, CDR1 is SGHVS, CDR2 FQNEAQ. The CDR3: CASSLGQTNYGYTF. The CDR3 DNA is TGTGCCAGCAGCTTAGGACAGACCAACTATGGCTACACCTTC.

This clone occurred once. The chain couples TRBV9 to TRBJ2-1, with TRBD2 identical over 13 bases. The J segment lost 3 bases and the V segment lost 0 bases, leaving 0 bases of the junction unmatched. The germline V gene encodes CDR1 SGDLS and CDR2 YYNGEE. The CDR3 covers 16 residues. CDR3 sequence: CASSVGTSGSYNEQFF. CDR3 coding DNA: TGTGCCAGCAGCGTAGGGACTAGCGGGAGCTACAATGAGCAGTTCTTC.

The chain joins TRBV5-5 to TRBJ1-2, with D maybe TRBD1 (5 bases). The CDR3 spans 14 residues. The germline CDR1 and CDR2 sequences are SGHKS and YYEKEE (reference sequence). V lost 5 bases, J lost 0 bases, and 11 bases lay in between. In DNA form, the CDR3 reads TGTGCCAGCAGACTTGACAGCGCTAACTATGGCTACACCTTC. It encodes CASRLDSANYGYTF. The variable domain in full, with the rest retrieved from reference TRBV5-5 and TRBJ1-2, is DAGVTQSPTHLIKTRGQQVTLRCSPISGHKSVSWYQQVLGQGPQFIFQYYEKEERGRGNFPDRFSARQFPNYSSELNVNALLLGDSALYLCASRLDSANYGYTFGSGTRLTVV.

The chain is built from TRBV5-6 and TRBJ1-2; TRBD1 agrees at 11 bases. V shed 0 bases, J shed 5 bases, and the junction held 3 bases outside the gene matches. CDR1 SGHDT and CDR2 YYEEEE come from the germline V gene. The CDR3 length is 15 residues. CDR3 in amino acids: CASSLADRGLYGYTF. The DNA for the CDR3 is TGTGCCAGCAGCTTGGCGGACAGGGGGCTGTATGGCTACACCTTC.

V usage is TRBV15 and J usage is TRBJ2-7; TRBD2 aligns across 9 bases. CDR3 length: 15 residues. With V trimmed by 5 bases and J by 3 bases, 8 bases remained unmatched. CDR1 LNHNV and CDR2 YYDKDF come from the germline V gene (reference sequence). CDR3 in DNA: TGTGCCACCAGCGGCGGGGGGGCGCAGGGCTACGAGCAGTACTTC. Its protein is CATSGGGAQGYEQYF.

The chain combines TRBV24-1 with TRBJ2-1; no clear D. The V gene lost 1 base and the J gene lost 7 bases, with 4 bases spanning the gap. Germline loops: CDR1 KGHDR, CDR2 SFDVKD. The CDR3 extends over 12 amino acids. The CDR3 loop reads CATSDLQNEQFF. In DNA, the CDR3 is TGTGCCACCAGTGATTTACAGAATGAGCAGTTCTTC.

The chain recombines TRBV3-1 (or the pseudogene TRBV3-2) with TRBJ1-1; perhaps TRBD1 as D (6 bases). Trimming stripped 3 bases from V and 1 base from J, with 9 bases between. There are 14 residues in the CDR3. Germline V gene sequence: CDR1 LGHDT, CDR2 YNNKEL (reference sequence). The DNA for the CDR3 is TGTGCCAGCAGCCACGGGGGGCCGAACACTGAAGCTTTCTTT. This codes for CASSHGGPNTEAFF.

The chain employs TRBV20-1 and TRBJ1-1; D is perhaps TRBD1 (6 bases). Trimming stripped 3 bases from V and 3 bases from J, with 8 bases between. Germline V CDR1 and CDR2: DFQATT, SNEGSKA (reference sequence). The CDR3 is made up of 12 amino acids. The CDR3 DNA follows: TGCAGTGCTAGTCAGGGGTACACTGAAGCTTTCTTT. Residues: CSASQGYTEAFF.

The chain uses TRBV6-2 or TRBV6-3 and TRBJ1-2, with 10 positions matching TRBD1. Germline V gene sequence: CDR1 MNHEY, CDR2 SVGEGT. The CDR3 length is 15 residues. Trimming cost V 4 bases and J 4 bases; bases outside gene matches: 6. The CDR3 loop reads CASSSGDRGLYGYTF. Here the CDR3 DNA reads TGTGCCAGCAGTTCTGGGGACAGGGGACTCTATGGCTACACCTTC.

V and J are TRBV3-1 (or the pseudogene TRBV3-2) and TRBJ1-2, with D unclear. The germline CDR1 and CDR2 sequences are LGHDT and YNNKEL (reference sequence). Trimming pared 1 base from V and 3 bases from J, leaving 9 bases between. There are 14 residues in the CDR3. The CDR3 region has the DNA TGTGCCAGCAGCCAAGGTGACATCGACTATGGCTACACCTTC. It translates to CASSQGDIDYGYTF.